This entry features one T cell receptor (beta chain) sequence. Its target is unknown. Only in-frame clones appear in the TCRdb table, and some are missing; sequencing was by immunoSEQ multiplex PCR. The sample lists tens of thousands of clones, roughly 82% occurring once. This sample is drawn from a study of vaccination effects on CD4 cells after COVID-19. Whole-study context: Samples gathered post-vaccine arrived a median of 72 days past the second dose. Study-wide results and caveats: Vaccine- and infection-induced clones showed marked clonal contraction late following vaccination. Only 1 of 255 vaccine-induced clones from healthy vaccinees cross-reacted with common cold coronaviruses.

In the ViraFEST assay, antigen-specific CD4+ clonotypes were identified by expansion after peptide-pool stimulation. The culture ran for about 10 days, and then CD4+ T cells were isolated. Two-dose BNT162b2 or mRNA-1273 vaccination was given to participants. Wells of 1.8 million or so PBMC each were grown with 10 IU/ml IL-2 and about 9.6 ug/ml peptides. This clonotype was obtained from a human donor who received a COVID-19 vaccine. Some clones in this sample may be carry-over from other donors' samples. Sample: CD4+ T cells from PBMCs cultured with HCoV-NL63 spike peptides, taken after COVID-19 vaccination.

The CDR3 DNA is TGTGCCAGTAGTGGAACAACGGTAGAGACCCAGTACTTC. It translates to CASSGTTVETQYF. This rearrangement joins TRBV19 to TRBJ2-5; unclear D gene. CDR3 size: 13 residues. Germline assignment: CDR1 LNHDA and CDR2 SQIVND (reference sequence). Trimming left V 5 bases short and J 4 bases short, with 11 bases between.